This paragraph reports one TCR beta chain. The target antigen is unknown. TCRdb's copy holds only in-frame clones and misses some; the assay was immunoSEQ multiplex PCR. The repertoire consists of 600,000 to 700,000 clones, with around four fifths occurring once and the leading ten covering around 2%. All donors were healthy HIV-negative adults lacking recent acute infections or vaccinations. Each sample came from a Caucasian adult donor living in Nashville, Tennessee. With 4 bases removed from V and 2 bases from J, the gap between germline ends came to 9 bases. This CDR3 is 13 amino acids long. Germline loops: CDR1 GTSNPN, CDR2 SVGIG (reference sequence). This record belongs to a study of shared clonotypes between healthy human individuals. Whole-study findings and limits: Clonotype sharing among donors, it was expected, would be affected by sequencing depth. Generation probabilities of non-shared clonotypes were lower (relative to those shared by all four donors).

This rearrangement joins TRBV30 to TRBJ2-1; D unresolved. The TCR originated in a woman in her thirties in good health. Sequenced: memory CD4+ T cells sorted from blood. Regarding subset: CD45RA-negative fraction. CDR3 protein: CAWTPRPYNEQFF. For the CDR3, the DNA is TGTGCCTGGACCCCGCGGCCCTACAATGAGCAGTTCTTC.